This T cell receptor (beta chain) was retrieved from a study of blood T cell repertoires in COVID-19. Looking at the study overall: Samples taken during acute and convalescent COVID-19 were collected in the United States, Italy and Spain. In each case, the material was cDNA or gDNA derived from T cells, B-cell-depleted T cells, or PBMCs.

Germline V gene lookup returns CDR1 MGHRA and CDR2 YSYEKL. Trimming shortened V by 8 bases and J by 3 bases, and 20 bases separated the two germline ends. The CDR3 runs 16 residues. Per the original data handling: Quantification of nucleated cells was approximated via reference gene primer amplification. Sequenced by immunoSEQ multiplex PCR; TCRdb stores in-frame clones only, minus some. The D gene and trimming were derived from the DNA, and the V and J assignments and clone size from that table. The sample holds 250,000 to 350,000 clones, about 89% seen once. The source is a woman aged 55-69 years with acute or convalescent COVID-19. The chain employs TRBV4-1 and TRBJ2-1, with a weak D call TRBD2 (6 bases). What was sequenced was peripheral blood. The DNA of the CDR3 is TGCGCCAGCGGAGCGACTCCACCGGGAGACTACAATGAGCAGTTCTTC. Protein sequence: CASGATPPGDYNEQFF.